This passage covers 10 T cell receptor beta chains from one sample sequenced in a study of regulatory T cells in long-lasting Graves disease. Relying on iRepertoire HTBI primers and Arm-PCR of CDR3 regions, the team built TCR beta libraries. Each CDR3 protein is one row after TCRdb ran MiXCR on the multiplex PCR reads. The sample records a few hundred thousand distinct CDR3 sequences, about 20% being singletons. The time point here: newly diagnosed GD, antithyroid drugs for less than 3 months. Extracted PBMC RNA gave rise to the TCR library. The data also belong to a second study, concerning T cells in Graves' hyperthyroidism and ophthalmopathy.

Sequences were derived from peripheral blood mononuclear cells (PBMCs), sampled at new diagnosis, from a patient treated with antithyroid drugs. Every receptor here comes from a woman aged 30 to 39 with Graves disease.

The chain has TRBV7-2 and TRBJ2-5; D perhaps matches TRBD2 (7 bases). The CDR3 runs to 15 residues. CDR1 and CDR2 (germline): SGHTA, FQGNSA. Trimming took 3 bases from V and 2 from J, leaving 13 bases between them. The CDR3 bases are TGTGCCAGCAGCTTCGGCGGGGGCGAACAAGAGACCCAGTACTTC. As protein: CASSFGGGEQETQYF.

This clonotype was recorded at least ten times. The chain links TRBV15 to TRBJ2-3; D gene ambiguous. The V and J ends lost 8 bases and 1 base respectively, with 10 bases between them. CDR1 and CDR2 from the germline V gene are LNHNV and YYDKDF (reference sequence). The CDR3 is 13 residues long. The CDR3 loop reads CATEGHGTDTQYF. The CDR3 bases are TGTGCCACCGAAGGCCACGGCACAGATACGCAGTATTTT. Together with reference TRBV15 and TRBJ2-3, the CDR3 gives the full variable domain: DAMVIQNPRYQVTQFGKPVTLSCSQTLNHNVMYWYQQKSSQAPKLLFHYYDKDFNNEADTPDNFQSRRPNTSFCFLDIRSPGLGDTAMYLCATEGHGTDTQYFGPGTRLTVL.

This clonotype was observed many times. This chain uses TRBV14 with TRBJ1-1; 7 bases agree with TRBD1. After removal of 1 base from V and 4 bases from J, the junction contained 6 bases not matched to a gene. CDR1 SGHDN and CDR2 FVKESK come from the germline V gene. This CDR3 contains 15 residues. The CDR3 sequence: CASSQVATGLTEAFF. The CDR3 nucleotides are TGTGCCAGCAGCCAAGTTGCGACAGGGCTCACTGAAGCTTTCTTT.

This clonotype appeared many times. The chain combines TRBV20-1 with TRBJ1-6, with a tentative D call TRBD1 (5 bases). The V gene's germline CDR1 is DFQATT and CDR2 SNEGSKA (reference sequence). Trimming shortened V by 3 bases and J by 10 bases, and 19 bases separated the two germline ends. CDR3 size: 15 residues. This CDR3 is CSASQGSSPSSPLHF. In DNA form, the CDR3 reads TGCAGTGCTAGTCAGGGAAGTAGCCCCTCCTCACCCCTCCACTTT.

A few counts support this clonotype. A much larger clonotype is one base distant, so this may be a read error. The chain has TRBV6-2 or TRBV6-3 and TRBJ1-1; D gene unclear. Germline values: CDR1 MNHEY, CDR2 SVGEGT. The V end was cut by 0 bases, the J end by 3 bases, with 11 bases between. The CDR3 contains 15 residues. The CDR3 sequence: CASSYSKMGYTEAFF. CDR3 nucleotides: TGTGCCAGCAGTTACTCGAAAATGGGGTACACTGAAGCTTTCTTT.

The chain is built from TRBV7-2 and TRBJ2-2, with TRBD2 matching 8 bases. The CDR3 has 15 residues. Per the germline V gene, CDR1 is SGHTA and CDR2 is FQGNSA. V gave up 2 bases and J gave up 6 bases; unmatched junction bases: 5. The CDR3 DNA is TGTGCCAGCAGCTTATCCGGGGGGGCCCCCGGGGAGCTGTTTTTT. Protein product: CASSLSGGAPGELFF.

This clonotype was detected only a few times. The chain recombines TRBV6-2 or TRBV6-3 with TRBJ1-6; possible D gene TRBD1, 6 bases. The CDR3 is 16 residues long. V lost 7 bases and J 0 bases, leaving 13 bases between the germline ends. Germline V gives CDR1 MNHEY, CDR2 SVGEGT. CDR3 coding DNA: TGTGCCAGCACCCACAGGGCCAGCTCCTATAATTCACCCCTCCACTTT. This translates into CASTHRASSYNSPLHF.

The table lists this clonotype with many counts. The gene calls are TRBV20-1 and TRBJ2-5; a possible D gene is TRBD2 (6 bases). Trimming pared 3 bases from V and 6 bases from J, leaving 17 bases between. Germline loops: CDR1 DFQATT, CDR2 SNEGSKA (reference sequence). The CDR3 spans 14 residues. The CDR3 sequence is CSASLSGGGKTQYF. In nucleotides, the CDR3 is TGCAGTGCTAGCCTATCCGGGGGTGGAAAGACCCAGTACTTC.

This clonotype was counted many times. The chain recombines TRBV11-3 with TRBJ2-5; a weak D match, TRBD2 (7 bases). V dropped 6 bases and J dropped 2 bases, with 13 bases sitting between them. In germline, CDR1 is SGHNT, CDR2 YENEEA. The CDR3 covers 14 residues. This CDR3 reads CASSHREGQETQYF. The CDR3 nucleotides read TGTGCCAGCAGTCACAGGGAGGGGCAAGAGACCCAGTACTTC.

This clonotype has at least ten counts. The chain uses TRBV10-2 and TRBJ2-1, with D uncertain. Germline V gene sequence: CDR1 WSHSY, CDR2 SAAADI. Deletions cut 6 bases from V and 5 bases from J, with 8 bases between. The CDR3 has 12 residues. CDR3 DNA: TGCGCCAGCAGAAACCCAAACAATGAGCAGTTCTTC. This sequence encodes CASRNPNNEQFF.